The sequence of this T cell receptor (beta chain) was determined in a study of cytomegalovirus exposure and HLA in healthy donors. Germline CDR1 and CDR2: SGHTA and FQGNSA. The CDR3 extends over 16 amino acids. V lost 1 base and J lost 6, with 16 bases in between. The study ran its PCR with 60 Vbeta and 13 Jbeta primers. This table comes from immunoSEQ multiplex PCR, and its TCRdb copy is limited to in-frame clones, with some not included. The sample lists 100,000 to 150,000 clones, 10% occurring once. The chain couples TRBV7-2 to TRBJ2-1; D may be TRBD2 (7 bases). This clonotype was sampled from a young woman in good health and CMV-seropositive. The sample consisted of PBMCs. The CDR3 sequence: CASSLGAGAVGNEQFF. The CDR3 region has the DNA TGTGCCAGCAGCTTAGGGGCGGGGGCGGTAGGCAATGAGCAGTTCTTC.